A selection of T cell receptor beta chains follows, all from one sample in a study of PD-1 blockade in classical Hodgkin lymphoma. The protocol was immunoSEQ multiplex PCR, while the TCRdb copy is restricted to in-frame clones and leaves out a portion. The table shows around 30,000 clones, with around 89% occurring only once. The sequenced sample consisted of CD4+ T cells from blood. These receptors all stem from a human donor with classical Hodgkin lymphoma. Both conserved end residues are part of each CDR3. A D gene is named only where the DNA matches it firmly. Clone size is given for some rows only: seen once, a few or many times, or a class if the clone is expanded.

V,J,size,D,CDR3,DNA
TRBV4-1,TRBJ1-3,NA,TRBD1,CASSPGTGGNTIYF,TGCGCCAGCAGCCCGGGGACAGGGGGAAACACCATATATTTT
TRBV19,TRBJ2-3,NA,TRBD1,CASSMRLGQGTDTQYF,TGTGCCAGTAGTATGAGGTTGGGACAGGGGACAGATACGCAGTATTTT
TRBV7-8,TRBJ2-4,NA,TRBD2,CASSLPGLAGARDIQYF,TGTGCCAGCAGCCTACCCGGACTAGCGGGGGCACGGGACATTCAGTACTTC
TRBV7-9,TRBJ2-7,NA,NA,CASSPRRDGGYEQYF,TGTGCCAGCAGCCCCCGCCGGGACGGAGGCTACGAGCAGTACTTC
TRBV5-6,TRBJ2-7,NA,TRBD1,CASSPGTGGNYEQYF,TGTGCCAGCAGCCCAGGGACAGGGGGCAACTACGAGCAGTACTTC
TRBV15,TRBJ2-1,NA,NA,CATSRRLVDEQFF,TGTGCCACCAGCAGGAGACTTGTCGATGAGCAGTTCTTC
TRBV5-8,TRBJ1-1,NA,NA,CASSSWGGNTEAFF,TGTGCCAGCAGCTCTTGGGGGGGGAACACTGAAGCTTTCTTT
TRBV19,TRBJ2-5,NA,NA,CASTPTGVETQYF,TGTGCCAGTACCCCGACGGGAGTAGAGACCCAGTACTTC
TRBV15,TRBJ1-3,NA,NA,CATSRGGAGRGNTIYF,TGTGCCACCAGCAGAGGTGGTGCGGGGAGGGGAAACACCATATATTTT
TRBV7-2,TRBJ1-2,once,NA,CASSLESGPPNYGYTF,TGTGCCAGCAGCTTAGAGAGCGGCCCGCCTAACTATGGCTACACCTTC
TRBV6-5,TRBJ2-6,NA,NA,CASSASGANVLTF,TGTGCCAGCAGCGCCTCTGGGGCCAACGTCCTGACTTTC
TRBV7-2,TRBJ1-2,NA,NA,CASSLTGAIYGYTF,TGTGCCAGCAGCTTGACCGGGGCCATCTATGGCTACACCTTC
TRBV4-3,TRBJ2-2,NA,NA,CASSQDGRSTGELFF,TGCGCCAGCAGCCAAGATGGGAGGAGCACCGGGGAGCTGTTTTTT
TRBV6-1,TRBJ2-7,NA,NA,CASSGIQGPYEQYF,TGTGCCAGCAGTGGTATACAGGGTCCCTACGAGCAGTACTTC
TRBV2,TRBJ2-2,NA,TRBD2,CASSPTSGKAGELFF,TGTGCCAGCAGCCCCACTAGCGGGAAAGCCGGGGAGCTGTTTTTT
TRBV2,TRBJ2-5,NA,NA,CASSELGGPETQYF,TGTGCCAGCAGTGAACTCGGGGGCCCAGAGACCCAGTACTTC
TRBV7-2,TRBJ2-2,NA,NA,CASSLQGPPNTGELFF,TGTGCCAGCAGCCTTCAGGGACCTCCGAACACCGGGGAGCTGTTTTTT
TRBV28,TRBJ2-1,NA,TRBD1,CASRFQQGLSSYNEQFF,TGTGCCAGCAGATTCCAACAGGGGTTGAGCTCCTACAATGAGCAGTTCTTC
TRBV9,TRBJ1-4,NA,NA,CASSVEGDEKLFF,TGTGCCAGCAGCGTGGAAGGGGATGAAAAACTGTTTTTT
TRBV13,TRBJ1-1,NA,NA,CASSLGGSKKVEAFF,TGTGCCAGCAGCTTAGGGGGGTCTAAAAAGGTTGAAGCTTTCTTT
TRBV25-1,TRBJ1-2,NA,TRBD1,CASSETGTAYYGYTF,TGTGCCAGCAGTGAGACCGGGACAGCATACTATGGCTACACCTTC
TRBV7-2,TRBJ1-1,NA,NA,CASSLQGTGTEAFF,TGTGCCAGCAGCTTACAGGGCACGGGTACTGAAGCTTTCTTT
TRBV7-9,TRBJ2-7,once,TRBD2,CASSPGLAGEQYF,TGTGCCAGCAGCCCGGGACTAGCGGGTGAGCAGTACTTC
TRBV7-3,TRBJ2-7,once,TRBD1,CASSQDRGPYEQYF,TGTGCCAGCAGCCAGGACAGGGGGCCGTACGAGCAGTACTTC
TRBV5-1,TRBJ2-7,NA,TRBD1,CASSLAPGTGLHEQYF,TGCGCCAGCAGCCTCGCCCCCGGGACAGGGCTTCACGAGCAGTACTTC
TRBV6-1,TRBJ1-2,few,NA,CASSELVGYGYTF,TGTGCCAGCAGTGAATTAGTAGGCTATGGCTACACCTTC
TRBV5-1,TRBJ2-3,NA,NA,CASSLGDGADTQYF,TGCGCCAGCAGCTTGGGAGATGGGGCAGATACGCAGTATTTT
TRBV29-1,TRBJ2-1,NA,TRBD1,CSVALGQPYNEQFF,TGCAGCGTTGCTTTGGGACAGCCGTACAATGAGCAGTTCTTC
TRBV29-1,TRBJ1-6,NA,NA,CSVGSGGDNSPLHF,TGCAGCGTCGGTAGTGGCGGTGATAATTCACCCCTCCACTTT
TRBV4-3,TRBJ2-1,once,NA,CASSQEVVRRGEQFF,TGCGCCAGCAGCCAAGAAGTAGTCCGGCGAGGTGAGCAGTTCTTC